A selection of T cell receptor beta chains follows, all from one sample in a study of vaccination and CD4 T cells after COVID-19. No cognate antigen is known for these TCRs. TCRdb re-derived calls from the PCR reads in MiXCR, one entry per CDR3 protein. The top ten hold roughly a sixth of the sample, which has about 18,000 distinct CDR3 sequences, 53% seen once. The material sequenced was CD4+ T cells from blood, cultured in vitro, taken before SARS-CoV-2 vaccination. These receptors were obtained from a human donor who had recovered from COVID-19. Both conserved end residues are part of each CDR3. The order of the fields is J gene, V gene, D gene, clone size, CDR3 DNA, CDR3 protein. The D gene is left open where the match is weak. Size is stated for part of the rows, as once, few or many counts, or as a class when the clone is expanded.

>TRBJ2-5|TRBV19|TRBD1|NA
TGTGCCAGTAGTCGGGACAGCCGTCAGGAGACCCAGTACTTC
CASSRDSRQETQYF
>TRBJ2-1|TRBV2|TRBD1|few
TGTGCCAGCAGGGACAGGGCCTACAATGAGCAGTTCTTC
CASRDRAYNEQFF
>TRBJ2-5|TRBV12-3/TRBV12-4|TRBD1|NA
TGTGCCAGCAGCACGGACAGGGGATCGGAGACCCAGTACTTC
CASSTDRGSETQYF
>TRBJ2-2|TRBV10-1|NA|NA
TGCGCCAGCAGTGAGTCGACATGGGGTTTCAACACCGGGGAGCTGTTTTTT
CASSESTWGFNTGELFF
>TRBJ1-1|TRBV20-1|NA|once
TGCAGTGTTCGGGGGACCCCGAACACTGAAGCTTTCTTT
CSVRGTPNTEAFF
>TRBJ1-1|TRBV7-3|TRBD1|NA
TGTGCCAGCAGTAAGGACAGGGTCACTGAAGCTTTCTTT
CASSKDRVTEAFF
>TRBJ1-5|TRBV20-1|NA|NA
TGCAGTGCGGAAGAAGGCAGCAATCAGCCCCAGCATTTT
CSAEEGSNQPQHF
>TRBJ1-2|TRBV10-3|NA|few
TGTGCCATCAGTGAGTCCGGGCCGCCCGGTGGCTACACCTTC
CAISESGPPGGYTF
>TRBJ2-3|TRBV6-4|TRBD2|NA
TGTGCCAGCAGTCGGGACTACACAGATACGCAGTATTTT
CASSRDYTDTQYF
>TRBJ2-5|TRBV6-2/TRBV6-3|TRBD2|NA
TGTGCCAGCAGGCTAGCGGGGGAACGGGAGACCCAGTACTTC
CASRLAGERETQYF
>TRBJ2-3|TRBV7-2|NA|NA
TGTGCCAGCAGCTTAGGTCGGGGATCGGATACGCAGTATTTT
CASSLGRGSDTQYF
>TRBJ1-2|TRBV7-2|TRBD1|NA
TGTGCCAGCAGCCTACGACAGGGAAGAGGCTACACCTTC
CASSLRQGRGYTF
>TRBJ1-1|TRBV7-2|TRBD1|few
TGTGCCAGCAGCCAACAGGGGGGGAACACTGAAGCTTTCTTT
CASSQQGGNTEAFF
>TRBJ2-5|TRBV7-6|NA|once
TGTGCCAGCAGCTTAGCGGCAGCCGAATACCAAGAGACCCAGTACTTC
CASSLAAAEYQETQYF
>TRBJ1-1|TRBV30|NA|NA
TGTGCCTGGAGTGGGGGCGCGGAAGCTTTCTTT
CAWSGGAEAFF
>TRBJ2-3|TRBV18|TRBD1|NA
TGTGCCAGCTCACCATTAGGACAGGGGAGAACAGATACGCAGTATTTT
CASSPLGQGRTDTQYF
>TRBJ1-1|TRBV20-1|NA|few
TGCAGTGCTAGAGATCGGGGACGACTGAACACTGAAGCTTTCTTT
CSARDRGRLNTEAFF
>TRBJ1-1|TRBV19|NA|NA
TGTGCCAGTACCGAGACTCTTAAGTGGCAGAACACTGAAGCTTTCTTT
CASTETLKWQNTEAFF
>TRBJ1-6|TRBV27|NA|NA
TGTGCCAGCAGTTTCACCGGCGGACACTTTAAAGCGGGGAATTCACCCCTCCACTTT
CASSFTGGHFKAGNSPLHF
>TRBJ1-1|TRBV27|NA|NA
TGTGCCAGCAGTTCCCTAGTGGGGGGAGGCACTGAAGCTTTCTTT
CASSSLVGGGTEAFF
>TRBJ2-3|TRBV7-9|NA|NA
TGTGCCAGCAGCTGGAGCACAGATACGCAGTATTTT
CASSWSTDTQYF
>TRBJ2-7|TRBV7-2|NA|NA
TGTGCCAGCAGCCCAGCGAGGGCCGGGGGCGAGCAGTACTTC
CASSPARAGGEQYF
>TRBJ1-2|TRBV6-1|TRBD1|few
TGTGCCAGCAGTCCCGGGACAGGGGGCTACACCTTC
CASSPGTGGYTF
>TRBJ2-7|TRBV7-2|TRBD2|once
TGTGCCAGCAGCTTAGGAACCGGGACTAGCCCCTACGAGCAGTACTTC
CASSLGTGTSPYEQYF
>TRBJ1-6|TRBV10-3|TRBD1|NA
TGTGCCATCAGTGGGACAGGGAACTCACCCCTCCACTTT
CAISGTGNSPLHF
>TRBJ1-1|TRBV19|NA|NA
TGTGCCAGTAGTGGAAGGCACACTGAAGCTTTCTTT
CASSGRHTEAFF
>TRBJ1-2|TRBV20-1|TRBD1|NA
TGCAGTGCTCGGACAGGGCCCGTTAAGAAAGGCTACACCTTC
CSARTGPVKKGYTF
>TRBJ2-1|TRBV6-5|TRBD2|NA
TGTGCCAGCAGTTACCCGGGACTAGCTCAGAATGAGCAGTTCTTC
CASSYPGLAQNEQFF
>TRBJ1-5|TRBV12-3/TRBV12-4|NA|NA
TGTGCCAGCAGTTCCCAGGGGACCGGGCGCAATCAGCCCCAGCATTTT
CASSSQGTGRNQPQHF
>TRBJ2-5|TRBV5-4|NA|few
TGTGCCAGCAGCCCGTCTGTGAGTACGGAGACCCAGTACTTC
CASSPSVSTETQYF
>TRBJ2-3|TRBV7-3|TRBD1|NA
TGTGCCAGCAGCTTAAGACAGGGCCGCACAGATACGCAGTATTTT
CASSLRQGRTDTQYF
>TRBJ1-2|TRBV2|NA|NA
TGTGCCAGCGGGAATAACTATGGCTACACCTTC
CASGNNYGYTF
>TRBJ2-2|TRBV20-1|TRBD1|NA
TGCAGTGCCAGGCCCGGGACAGGAGCCACCGGGGAGCTGTTTTTT
CSARPGTGATGELFF
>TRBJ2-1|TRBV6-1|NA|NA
TGTGCCAGCAGGACGGGTTGGGTTCTCGATGAGCAGTTCTTC
CASRTGWVLDEQFF
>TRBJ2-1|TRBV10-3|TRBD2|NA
TGTGCCATCAGGGGACTAGCGGGAGGGCCTGATGAGCAGTTCTTC
CAIRGLAGGPDEQFF
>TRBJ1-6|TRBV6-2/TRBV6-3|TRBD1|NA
TGTGCCAGCAGTCCCCACAGGGACAGCAATTCACCCCTCCACTTT
CASSPHRDSNSPLHF
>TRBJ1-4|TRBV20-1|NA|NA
TGCAGTGCTAGCGGAGCTTCGACACTTAATGAAAAACTGTTTTTT
CSASGASTLNEKLFF
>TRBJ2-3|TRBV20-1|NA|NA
TGCAGTGCCCCCCCCAGCAGCACAGATACGCAGTATTTT
CSAPPSSTDTQYF
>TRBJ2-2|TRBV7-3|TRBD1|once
TGTGCCAGCAGCCTTGACAGGGAGAACACCGGGGAGCTGTTTTTT
CASSLDRENTGELFF
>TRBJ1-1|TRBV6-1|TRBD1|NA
TGTGCCAGCACCTACAGGGGCAGGAATACTGAAGCTTTCTTT
CASTYRGRNTEAFF
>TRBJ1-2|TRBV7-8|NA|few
TGTGCCAGCAGCTTAATGGGGCACTCTGGTGGCTACACCTTC
CASSLMGHSGGYTF
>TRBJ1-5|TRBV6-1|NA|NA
TGTGCCAGCAGCCCGGGGGGGATTGATCGTAAGGCCCAGCATTTT
CASSPGGIDRKAQHF
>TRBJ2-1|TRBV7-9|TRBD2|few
TGTGCCAGCAGCTTACGACTAGCGGGAGGTTCCAATGAGCAGTTCTTC
CASSLRLAGGSNEQFF
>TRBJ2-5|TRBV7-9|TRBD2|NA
TGTGCCAGCAGCTTGGCGCCTAGCGGGAGGGAGACCCAGTACTTC
CASSLAPSGRETQYF
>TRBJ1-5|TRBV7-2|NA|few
TGTGCCAGCAGCGATCAGGCAGGGGCATCCCGGCCCCAGCATTTT
CASSDQAGASRPQHF
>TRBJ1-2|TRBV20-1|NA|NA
TGCAGTGCCAAACGGCGGGGCGCCAGTTCTGGCTACACCTTC
CSAKRRGASSGYTF
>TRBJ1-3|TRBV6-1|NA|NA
TGTGCCAGCACCGGAACACCTGGAAACACCATATATTTT
CASTGTPGNTIYF
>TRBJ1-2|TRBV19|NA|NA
TGTGCCAGTAGTTTCACCTATGGCTACACCTTC
CASSFTYGYTF
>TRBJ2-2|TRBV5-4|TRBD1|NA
TGTGCCAGCAGCTCCGGTCAGGGGGAAACCGGGGAGCTGTTTTTT
CASSSGQGETGELFF
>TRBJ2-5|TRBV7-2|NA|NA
TGTGCCAGCAGCTTCACAGCGGACCGACAAGAGACCCAGTACTTC
CASSFTADRQETQYF
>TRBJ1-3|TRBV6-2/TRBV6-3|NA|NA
TGTGCCAGCAGCCACGAAGGAAACACCATATATTTT
CASSHEGNTIYF
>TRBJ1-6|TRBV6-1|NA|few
TGTGCCAGTACCTCAGGGTTAGGTTCACCCCTCCACTTT
CASTSGLGSPLHF
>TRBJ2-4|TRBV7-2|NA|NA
TGTGCCAGCAGCCCAGACAGGTCCACCTTAAACATTCAGTACTTC
CASSPDRSTLNIQYF
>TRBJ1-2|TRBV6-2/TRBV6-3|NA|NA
TGTGCCAGCAGTATAAAAGGCCGGGAAGATGGCTACACCTTC
CASSIKGREDGYTF